This TCR beta chain comes out of a study of shared clonotypes between healthy human individuals (TCRdb year 2020). In the study overall: A few men and a couple of women, aged 18 to 49 years, made up the cohort. For each donor, CD4 naive and CD4 memory were each given three plates, CD8 naive was given two plates, and CD8 memory was given one plate. The study deeply sequenced blood TCR repertoires of about five healthy adults to estimate repertoire size and the extent of clonotype sharing between individuals. To increase sequencing depth and limit assay-specific biases, different laboratories used diverse techniques to prepare libraries and sequence TCR repertoires. Each donor's leukapheresis produced roughly between roughly 0.85 and 10 billion PBMCs.

For this chain, trimming is 4 bases at the V end and 6 bases at the J end, and the number of junction bases without a gene match is 5. The CDR1 and CDR2 encoded by the germline V gene (reference sequence) are SGHNT and YYREEE. There are 13 amino acids in the CDR3, from cysteine to phenylalanine inclusive. The entry retains the CDR3 DNA only, 39 bases that are in frame from base 1. Using the deep immunoSEQ assay, TCR CDR3 regions were amplified from genomic DNA by multiplex PCR. Extracted genomic DNA from each cell subset was spread evenly across all wells of several immunoSEQ 96-well plates, with each plate serving as a replicate. For sorted subsets, each replicate PCR was loaded with 200 ng genomic DNA, equivalent to 30,000 or so T cell genomes. The purified libraries were quantified using a Qubit 3.0 fluorometer, sized with a Bioanalyzer 2100, and then quantified again using the KAPA Library Quantification kit. Every immunoSEQ 96-well plate was sequenced on a separate single-read 150-cycle Illumina NextSeq 550 flow cell. Under the source paper's analysis protocol: Because only junctional sequences without quality scores were contained in the immunoSEQ output, filtering matching that applied to full-length reads could not be performed. To assign V/J genes and CDR3, sequences were annotated against IMGT germline references using PyIR, a Python wrapper for IgBLAST v1.9. Reads with weak V/J assignments (E-value above 1e-6), missing CDR3, stop codons, out-of-frame junctions, or ambiguous translated residues were removed. A V3J clonotype was defined by an identical inferred V gene, J gene, and CDR3 amino acid sequence. Percentage overlap between repertoires was computed as shared unique clonotypes divided by the size of the smaller repertoire. Repertoire richness was assessed with RTK rarefaction, the Chao1 estimator, and Recon v2.1 estimates of unobserved clonotypes. OLGA was used to compute generation probabilities for all TCRbeta clonotypes that the gDNA method yielded from four donors. The table was pulled from immuneACCESS by TCRdb, which kept in-frame rearrangements only. Such tables lose some clones; where checked, under half of the loss comes from unresolved V genes, and the rest has no known cause. For V, J and clone size, that table is used; D and trimming come from the DNA. Counted in this sample were roughly 2 million clones; approximately 96% of them appeared once. Of the sample, around 0.13% falls within the top ten clones.

The investigation overall reported the following: Because the study included only a small number of donors, the genetic and exposure-history diversity represented was limited. Larger estimated clonotype richness was generally found for naive subsets than for memory subsets. Based on pairwise subsampling, the degree of clonotype sharing among donors was expected to be affected by sequencing depth. Compared with non-shared clonotypes, the clonotypes found in all four sorted-subset donors had higher generation probabilities. Sampling was limited to blood, and TCR repertoires in tissue likely differ from TCR repertoires in blood. When a few donors were compared, the shared fraction of clonotypes was approximately 5% for naive CD4, around 3.6% for naive CD8, 2.3% for memory CD4, and around 0.4% for memory CD8. Even with the large sequencing depth, rarefaction of the sorted-subset datasets indicated that sequencing was incomplete.

With respect to this clone: The target of this receptor is not known. No quality values exist for individual bases; no much larger clone is one base distant.

Healthy HIV-negative adults with no recently reported acute infections or vaccinations were included as donors. All donors were Caucasian adults living in Nashville, Tennessee, USA. CD4+ T cells were enriched through magnetic negative selection, after which naive cells were positively selected on CD45RA and the remaining negative fraction served as the memory subset. Blood was obtained by leukapheresis, after which PBMCs were separated by Ficoll-Histopaque density gradient centrifugation and cryopreserved in liquid nitrogen vapor phase. Analytical flow cytometry was used to check the purity and quantity of each magnetically sorted T cell population. Each sorted fraction had its genomic DNA isolated and then quantified by UV absorbance on a Nanodrop 2000c.

This receptor was obtained from a young man in good health. Sequences were obtained from naive CD4+ T cells sorted from blood. The cell subset or site label, read with the paper, signifies: CD45RA+ positively selected. The rearranged chain carries TRBV5-4 and TRBJ1-1, with 8 junctional bases fitting TRBD1. The sequenced DNA: TGTGCCAGCAGCGCGGGACAGGTCTCTGAAGCTTTCTTT. Its protein reads: CASSAGQVSEAFF.